This T cell receptor (beta chain) originates from a study of T cells after yellow fever vaccination. Study-wide points: After the booster, about 95% of CD4 and about nine tenths of CD8 primary-response clones were re-detected. A weaker but faster secondary response was observed, peaking on day 5 versus 15.

Universal primer sites and UMIs were introduced during 5'RACE template-switching synthesis of TCR cDNA. TCRdb independently ran MiXCR on the 5' RACE reads; one entry per CDR3 protein. The sample has roughly 250,000 distinct CDR3 sequences; around 13% are singletons. The V and J ends lost 2 bases and 10 bases, in that order; junction bases with no gene match: 4. The CDR3 is made up of 13 amino acids. The germline CDR1 and CDR2 sequences are DFQATT and SNEGSKA (reference sequence). This clonotype was seen more than once but under ten times. Antigen unknown. Material: CD4+ T cells sorted from PBMCs, obtained 45 days after the yellow fever booster vaccination. The rearrangement joins TRBV20-1 to TRBJ2-1; 11 bases are shared with TRBD2. The TCR comes from a man aged 25 to 45 who received the YFV17D yellow fever vaccine. The CDR3 sequence is CSARKLAGVEQFF. Written as DNA, the CDR3 is TGCAGTGCTAGAAAACTAGCGGGAGTAGAGCAGTTCTTC.